This T cell receptor (beta chain) stems from a study of human T cells and chemical hapten exposure. Study at large: Upper-back patch tests with 0.01% DPC were read at 6 days.

Study results and caveats: TCRs whose frequency exceeded 1 in 1000 remained the same following DPC sensitization.

In this sample, this clonotype turned up a few times. The antigen is unknown. The time point is: patch test 3, about 24 weeks after DPC sensitization. Treatment described: therapeutic diphenylcyclopropenone sensitization with weekly scalp DPC. Suited to DPC and affected by alopecia, the donors ranged from 18 to 70 years old. TCRdb itself ran the RACE reads through MiXCR, one entry per CDR3 protein. The data contain 55,000 to 75,000 distinct CDR3 sequences, under 15% of them singletons. In germline, CDR1 is DFQATT, CDR2 SNEGSKA (reference sequence). V was pared by 6 bases and J by 1 base, with 5 bases of the junction left unmatched. The CDR3 length is 15 residues.

The genes are TRBV20-1 and TRBJ2-3; 12 bases fit TRBD2. The receptor was derived from a man aged 30-40 years with alopecia areata. Some clones in this sample may be carry-over from other donors' samples. Material: whole blood, obtained in connection with sensitization to the hapten diphenylcyclopropenone (DPC). The CDR3 DNA follows: TGCAGTGCCCTTCTAGCGGGGGGGCGCACAGATACGCAGTATTTT. It codes for CSALLAGGRTDTQYF.